The 24 T cell receptor beta chains listed next were all sequenced from one sample in a study of beta chain features in type 1 diabetes. The entirety of the isolated RNA underwent reverse transcription, so expressed TCRB transcripts were sequenced. This table comes from immunoSEQ multiplex PCR, and its TCRdb copy is limited to in-frame clones, with some not included. This sample has 350,000 to 400,000 clones, with around 16% found just once. The material sequenced was naive CD4+ T cells from blood. The source is a young woman in good health.

The V gene is TRBV27, the J gene TRBJ2-7; 7 bases are shared with TRBD1. CDR3 length: 15 residues. With 8 bases clipped from V and 2 bases from J, the junction kept 12 bases outside the gene matches. Germline V CDR1 and CDR2: MNHEY, SMNVEV (reference sequence). CDR3 loop: CASYSRQGGTYEQYF. Written as DNA, the CDR3 is TGTGCCAGCTATTCACGACAGGGCGGCACCTACGAGCAGTACTTC.

Only a few counts were recorded for this clone. DNA for the CDR3: TGTGCCAGCAGCGTCAGGCGAGATCCCGGGGAGCTGTTTTTT. The encoded protein is CASSVRRDPGELFF. J is TRBJ2-2 and V is TRBV9; the D is unclear. CDR3 length equals 14 residues. Germline CDR1 reads SGDLS; CDR2 reads YYNGEE. The germline V and J ends were trimmed by 2 bases and 6 bases, with 11 bases remaining between them.

V usage is TRBV10-2 and J usage is TRBJ2-1; no clear D. Trimming took 4 bases from V and 8 from J, leaving 18 bases between them. CDR1 WSHSY and CDR2 SAAADI come from the germline V gene. The CDR3 runs 15 residues. Written as DNA, the CDR3 is TGCGCCAGCAGTGTGGCCCCTGGTTCGAAAGATGAGCAGTTCTTC. This translates into CASSVAPGSKDEQFF.

This sequence joins TRBV9 and TRBJ2-3; D gene unclear. In germline, CDR1 is SGDLS, CDR2 YYNGEE. The CDR3 extends over 15 amino acids. V was pared by 3 bases and J by 4 bases, with 15 bases between. The CDR3: CASSALSRLADTQYF. The CDR3 region has the DNA TGTGCCAGCAGCGCCCTTAGCCGTCTCGCAGATACGCAGTATTTT.

This clone was seen more than once but under ten times. This chain links TRBV11-2 with TRBJ2-3; D is unclear. The V end lost 3 bases, the J end lost 2 bases, and 3 bases lay between the germline ends. The CDR3 covers 12 residues. Per germline, CDR1 SGHAT and CDR2 FQNNGV. The CDR3 here is CASSFNTDTQYF. The CDR3 region has the DNA TGTGCCAGCAGCTTCAACACAGATACGCAGTATTTT. Together with reference TRBV11-2 and TRBJ2-3, the CDR3 gives the full variable domain: EAGVAQSPRYKIIEKRQSVAFWCNPISGHATLYWYQQILGQGPKLLIQFQNNGVVDDSQLPKDRFSAERLKGVDSTLKIQPAKLEDSAVYLCASSFNTDTQYFGPGTRLTVL.

The chain couples TRBV4-1 to TRBJ2-7; D possibly corresponds to TRBD2 (6 bases). The germline V gene has CDR1 MGHRA and CDR2 YSYEKL. CDR3 length equals 14 residues. V was trimmed by 7 bases and J by 5 bases, leaving 18 bases between them. For the CDR3, the DNA is TGCGCCAGCACGGACTACCCCCGAATGGACGAGCAGTACTTC. It translates to CASTDYPRMDEQYF.

The chain carries TRBV29-1 and TRBJ2-7, with TRBD1 identical over 8 bases. The CDR3 covers 13 residues. Unmatched junction bases numbered 4, after V lost 4 bases and J lost 2 bases. In germline, CDR1 is SQVTM, CDR2 ANQGSEA. The CDR3 spells CSVGSDRAYEQYF. CDR3 sequence (DNA): TGCAGCGTTGGATCGGACAGGGCCTACGAGCAGTACTTC.

Concerning this clone itself: One junction end disagrees with the germline gene, perhaps due to a read error. The chain recombines TRBV11-2 with TRBJ2-1; D possibly corresponds to TRBD1 (5 bases). Germline V gives CDR1 SGHAT, CDR2 FQNNGV. The CDR3 runs to 11 residues. CDR3 nucleotides: TGTGCCAGCAGCTTAGCAGGGAAAGTCATCTTC. Residues: CASSLAGKVIF. The variable domain in full, with the rest retrieved from reference TRBV11-2 and TRBJ2-1, is EAGVAQSPRYKIIEKRQSVAFWCNPISGHATLYWYQQILGQGPKLLIQFQNNGVVDDSQLPKDRFSAERLKGVDSTLKIQPAKLEDSAVYLCASSLAGKVIFGPGTRLTVL.

This clone was seen more than once but under ten times. Germline is not matched at one junction end, which may reflect a read error. The chain uses TRBV18 and TRBJ2-1; D possibly corresponds to TRBD2 (6 bases). The germline CDR1 and CDR2 sequences are KGHSH and LQKENI. The CDR3 runs 13 residues. CDR3 sequence reads: CASSPPVESGWIF. CDR3 nucleotide sequence: TGTGCCAGCTCACCACCCGTGGAGAGCGGGTGGATCTTC.

This clone showed up just a few times. The V and J genes are TRBV7-4 and TRBJ2-5; a weak D match, TRBD1 (5 bases). The germline gives CDR1 SGHVT, CDR2 SQSDAQ. V lost 0 bases and J lost 5, with 10 bases in between. This CDR3 has 14 amino acids. The CDR3 DNA sequence: TGTGCCAGCAGCTTAGCGCTAGGACATGAGACCCAGTACTTC. Its translation is CASSLALGHETQYF.

The V gene is TRBV18, the J gene TRBJ2-1; TRBD2 agrees at 12 bases. V lost 1 base, J lost 1 base, and 8 bases stayed unmatched. The length of the CDR3 is 19 residues. The V gene's germline CDR1 is KGHSH and CDR2 LQKENI. The CDR3 DNA sequence: TGTGCCAGCTCACCACTGGGACTAGCGGGTGCTAGGTCCTACAATGAGCAGTTCTTC. Translated, it gives CASSPLGLAGARSYNEQFF.

The rearrangement links TRBV7-2 to TRBJ2-2; 7 bases match TRBD1. The CDR3 totals 14 residues. From germline, CDR1 is SGHTA and CDR2 FQGNSA. Trimming took 4 bases from V and 4 from J; bases not matched to a gene: 3. CDR3 nucleotides: TGTGCCAGCAGCTCGACAGGGCGCACCGGGGAGCTGTTTTTT. Protein product: CASSSTGRTGELFF.

This clone was detected only a few times. This chain joins TRBV15 and TRBJ1-2; possible D gene TRBD1, 5 bases. Between the trimmed V and J ends, which lost 5 bases and 2 bases, there was a span of 9 bases. The length of the CDR3 is 13 residues. Looked up from germline, CDR1 is LNHNV and CDR2 is YYDKDF (reference sequence). This chain's CDR3 is CATSDSGNYGYTF. The CDR3 DNA reads TGTGCCACCAGCGACTCAGGGAACTATGGCTACACCTTC.

The chain has TRBV29-1 and TRBJ1-2; 8 bases match TRBD1. The CDR3 has 14 residues. Germline V CDR1 and CDR2: SQVTM, ANQGSEA. Losses at the gene ends were 6 bases for V and 2 bases for J; bases not matched to a gene: 8. The CDR3 here is CSVGTGGRNYGYTF. The DNA for the CDR3 is TGCAGCGTAGGAACAGGGGGTCGAAACTATGGCTACACCTTC.

About this clone: Other DNA sequences from this sample encode an identical CDR3 as well. The rearrangement links TRBV30 to TRBJ1-2; 8 bases line up with TRBD1. Germline V gene data show CDR1 as GTSNPN and CDR2 as SVGIG (reference sequence). The CDR3 is 13 residues long. Losses at the gene ends were 2 bases for V and 3 bases for J; bases not matched to a gene: 2. This CDR3 is CAWSKDRDYGYTF. As DNA, the CDR3 is TGTGCCTGGAGTAAGGACAGGGACTATGGCTACACCTTC.

This clone was observed a handful of times. This chain connects TRBV23-1 to TRBJ1-2; D is unclear. TRBV23-1 qualifies as an ORF whose function is uncertain. V dropped 4 bases and J dropped 5 bases, with 23 bases sitting between them. This CDR3 region has 17 residues. The CDR3 DNA follows: TGCGCCAGCAGTCCGGGTTCTATTCTGGAGCAACCTTATGGCTACACCTTC. This codes for CASSPGSILEQPYGYTF.

This clone was counted between two and nine times. V gene TRBV29-1 combines with J gene TRBJ2-7; TRBD2 might be the D (6 bases). Trimming pared 7 bases from V and 6 bases from J, leaving 13 bases between. The CDR3 runs to 11 residues. Germline assignment: CDR1 SQVTM and CDR2 ANQGSEA. CDR3 sequence reads: CSATEGFEQYF. CDR3 sequence (DNA): TGCAGCGCGACGGAGGGGTTCGAGCAGTACTTC.

The rearrangement uses TRBV14 and TRBJ2-1; 10 nucleotides agree with TRBD2. The germline gives CDR1 SGHDN, CDR2 FVKESK. V lost 0 bases and J lost 3; bases outside the gene matches: 2. This CDR3 has 16 amino acids. CDR3 sequence: CASSQEGTSVYNEQFF. The CDR3 bases are TGTGCCAGCAGCCAAGAAGGGACTAGCGTCTACAATGAGCAGTTCTTC.

This sequence joins TRBV2 and TRBJ2-7; TRBD2 agrees at 9 bases. CDR3 size: 14 residues. In germline, CDR1 is SNHLY, CDR2 FYNNEI. V trimming: 3 bases; J trimming: 2 bases; junction bases outside the gene matches: 2. CDR3 region: CASSETSGTYEQYF. The CDR3 DNA follows: TGTGCCAGCAGTGAGACTAGCGGAACCTACGAGCAGTACTTC.

The chain joins TRBV5-1 to TRBJ2-5; 9 nucleotides match TRBD1. Germline V gene lookup returns CDR1 SGHRS and CDR2 YFSETQ. The CDR3 is 16 residues long. V trimming: 1 base; J trimming: 5 bases; junction bases outside the gene matches: 9. In DNA form, the CDR3 reads TGCGCCAGCAGCTTGTTGCCCGGACAGGGGACGGAGACCCAGTACTTC. Amino acid sequence: CASSLLPGQGTETQYF.

V is TRBV15 and J is TRBJ2-1, with 11 bases identical to TRBD2. Germline lookup yields CDR1 LNHNV and CDR2 YYDKDF (reference sequence). Losses at the gene ends were 5 bases for V and 9 bases for J; bases not matched to a gene: 12. This CDR3 has 16 residues. The DNA of the CDR3 is TGTGCCACCAGCCCACCTTTAGCGGGAGGGCCCAGTGAGCAGTTCTTC. It is translated as CATSPPLAGGPSEQFF.

This clone turned up a few times. This chain connects TRBV18 to TRBJ2-1; 8 nucleotides agree with TRBD2. The trim removed 4 bases at V and 4 bases at J, leaving 3 bases unmatched. CDR1 and CDR2 (germline): KGHSH, LQKENI. CDR3 length: 14 residues. Here the CDR3 reads CASSLLAEYNEQFF. CDR3 nucleotide sequence: TGTGCCAGCTCACTACTAGCGGAGTACAATGAGCAGTTCTTC.

The V call is TRBV6-6, the J call TRBJ2-7; TRBD2 aligns across 13 bases. Germline CDR1 and CDR2: MNHNY and SVGAGI (reference sequence). CDR3 length equals 16 residues. J gave up 0 bases and V 7 bases, and 6 bases lay outside the gene matches. CDR3 sequence: CASTGTSGTSSYEQYF. DNA of the CDR3: TGTGCCAGCACCGGGACTAGCGGGACCTCCTCCTACGAGCAGTACTTC.

The chain employs TRBV4-3 and TRBJ2-1, with 7 bases fitting TRBD1. J was trimmed by 6 bases and V by 4 bases; bases with no gene match: 9. The CDR3 runs 15 residues. Germline V gene sequence: CDR1 LGHNA, CDR2 YSLEER. Written as DNA, the CDR3 is TGCGCCAGCAGCCCATACCTCCGGGACAGCAATGAGCAGTTCTTC. Encoded protein: CASSPYLRDSNEQFF.